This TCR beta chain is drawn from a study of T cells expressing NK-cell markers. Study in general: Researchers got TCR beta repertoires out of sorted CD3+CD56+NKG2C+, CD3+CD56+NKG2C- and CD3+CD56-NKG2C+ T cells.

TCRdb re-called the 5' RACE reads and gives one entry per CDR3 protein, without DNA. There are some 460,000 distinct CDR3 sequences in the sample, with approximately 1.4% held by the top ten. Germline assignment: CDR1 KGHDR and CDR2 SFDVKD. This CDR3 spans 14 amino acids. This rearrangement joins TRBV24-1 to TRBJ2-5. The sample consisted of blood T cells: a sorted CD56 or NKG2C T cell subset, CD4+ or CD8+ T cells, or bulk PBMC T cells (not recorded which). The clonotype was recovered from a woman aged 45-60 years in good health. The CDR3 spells CATSAAGGGETQYF.